The 18 T cell receptor beta chains presented below share a single source sample, sequenced in a study of shared clonotypes between healthy human individuals. Generated by immunoSEQ multiplex PCR, the TCRdb table keeps only in-frame clones and is missing some. The top ten hold more than 0.9% of the sample, which has some 1,400,000 clones, roughly 97% seen once. Sequenced: naive CD4+ T cells sorted from blood. Indicated subset: CD45RA+ positively selected. Every receptor here comes from a man aged 25 to 40 in good health.

The chain has TRBV18 and TRBJ2-1, with D possibly being TRBD2 (6 bases). Germline assignment: CDR1 KGHSH and CDR2 LQKENI. The CDR3 is 17 amino acids. V shed 8 bases and J shed 8 bases, with 28 bases lying between them. In DNA form, the CDR3 reads TGTGCCAGCCGAGGACGCTCCAAAGGGGACTCCAAGTATGAGCAGTTCTTC. Its protein product is CASRGRSKGDSKYEQFF.

The chain carries TRBV5-1 and TRBJ1-1; D is perhaps TRBD1 (6 bases). The CDR3 spans 15 residues. Trimming pared 3 bases from V and 0 bases from J, leaving 12 bases between. In germline, CDR1 is SGHRS, CDR2 YFSETQ. The CDR3 is CASSWVDSMNTEAFF. The CDR3 nucleotides read TGCGCCAGCAGCTGGGTGGACAGCATGAACACTGAAGCTTTCTTT.

The CDR3 reads CASSILAGRSGANVLTF. As DNA, the CDR3 is TGTGCCAGTAGTATCCTAGCGGGAAGATCTGGGGCCAACGTCCTGACTTTC. This chain uses TRBV19 with TRBJ2-6, with TRBD2 identical over 9 bases. Germline V gene sequence: CDR1 LNHDA, CDR2 SQIVND (reference sequence). V lost 3 bases, J lost 1 base, and 4 bases stayed unmatched. This CDR3 contains 17 residues.

The V gene is TRBV12-5, the J gene TRBJ1-1, with D perhaps matching TRBD1 (6 bases). From germline, CDR1 is LGHNT and CDR2 FRNRAP. The V end was cut by 3 bases, the J end by 7 bases, with 9 bases between. The CDR3 contains 12 residues. As DNA, the CDR3 is TGTGCTAGTGGTTTCTGGACAGATGAAGCTTTCTTT. It encodes CASGFWTDEAFF.

This chain's CDR3 is CASSPRKRTGGEGNTEAFF. In DNA, the CDR3 is TGTGCCAGCTCACCTCGAAAAAGGACAGGGGGAGAGGGGAACACTGAAGCTTTCTTT. V is TRBV18 and J is TRBJ1-1; 10 bases are a match to TRBD1. With 3 bases clipped from V and 1 base from J, the junction kept 14 bases outside the gene matches. This CDR3 contains 19 residues. Germline V CDR1 and CDR2: KGHSH, LQKENI.

The chain uses TRBV6-5 and TRBJ2-1; 11 bases align to TRBD2. The CDR3 consists of 16 residues. Trimming took 4 bases from V and 4 from J; bases not matched to a gene: 6. Germline V gene data show CDR1 as MNHEY and CDR2 as SVGAGI. This CDR3 is CASSLRGTSGYNEQFF. The CDR3 region has the DNA TGTGCCAGCAGTTTACGGGGGACTAGCGGATACAATGAGCAGTTCTTC.

V gene TRBV19 combines with J gene TRBJ2-6; D may match TRBD1 or TRBD2 (6 bases each). CDR1 is LNHDA, CDR2 SQIVND, per germline (reference sequence). The CDR3 sequence is 15 residues long. Trimming stripped 9 bases from V and 0 bases from J, with 12 bases between. The CDR3 sequence: CASSEGGSGANVLTF. The CDR3 DNA follows: TGTGCCAGCTCTGAGGGGGGCTCTGGGGCCAACGTCCTGACTTTC.

This clone occurred once. The chain combines TRBV28 with TRBJ2-5; the D gene is possibly TRBD2 (6 bases). V lost 8 bases and J lost 5, with 18 bases in between. The CDR3 is made up of 14 amino acids. CDR1 and CDR2 (germline): MDHEN, SYDVKM. The CDR3 coding sequence is TGTGCCAGCGTTGGAGGGCTCTTAAGGGAGACCCAGTACTTC. Translating gives CASVGGLLRETQYF.

On this clone itself: In the same sample, other DNA sequences code for this CDR3. The chain carries TRBV29-1 and TRBJ2-1; D ambiguous. The length of the CDR3 is 11 residues. Germline V gene sequence: CDR1 SQVTM, CDR2 ANQGSEA. Trimming took 6 bases from V and 0 from J, leaving 3 bases between them. CDR3 loop: CSVPSYNEQFF. DNA of the CDR3: TGCAGCGTCCCCTCCTACAATGAGCAGTTCTTC.

The genes are TRBV2 and TRBJ2-5, with 10 bases aligning to TRBD2. The V segment lost 4 bases and the J segment 5 bases; nucleotides outside the gene matches: 7. This CDR3 is built from 15 residues. Germline V lookup: CDR1 SNHLY, CDR2 FYNNEI. In DNA, the CDR3 is TGTGCCAGCAGTGCAGGGACTAGCGTGGGCGAGACCCAGTACTTC. Its translation is CASSAGTSVGETQYF.

V gene TRBV19 combines with J gene TRBJ2-1, with 7 bases fitting TRBD2. CDR3 size: 14 residues. Trimming took 10 bases from V and 4 from J; bases not matched to a gene: 10. Germline-derived CDR1 and CDR2 are LNHDA and SQIVND (reference sequence). CDR3 region: CATLEGSGYNEQFF. CDR3 bases: TGTGCCACCCTCGAAGGTAGCGGGTACAATGAGCAGTTCTTC.

This chain uses TRBV11-2 with TRBJ2-1, with D maybe TRBD2 (6 bases). The CDR3 has 15 amino acids. Germline CDR1 is SGHAT and CDR2 is FQNNGV. V was trimmed by 5 bases and J by 5 bases, leaving 16 bases between them. The CDR3 bases are TGTGCCAGCAGCCCTGGATTTGGGAGGAACAATGAGCAGTTCTTC. This codes for CASSPGFGRNNEQFF.

The V gene is TRBV5-1, the J gene TRBJ2-3, with D unclear. CDR1 SGHRS and CDR2 YFSETQ come from the germline V gene. The CDR3 spans 12 residues. V lost 0 bases and J 7 bases, leaving 6 bases between the germline ends. CDR3 region: CASSLGQNTQYF. The CDR3 bases are TGCGCCAGCAGCTTGGGTCAAAATACGCAGTATTTT.

The chain links TRBV14 to TRBJ1-6, with TRBD1 matching over 7 bases. The CDR3 spans 15 residues. The V gene end was trimmed by 4 bases and the J gene end by 5 bases; junction bases not matched to a gene: 5. Per germline, CDR1 SGHDN and CDR2 FVKESK. This CDR3 reads CASSPGQHHNSPLHF. In nucleotides, the CDR3 is TGTGCCAGCAGCCCGGGACAGCACCATAATTCACCCCTCCACTTT.

The chain is built from TRBV29-1 and TRBJ2-1; 10 nucleotides match TRBD1. The V gene's germline CDR1 is SQVTM and CDR2 ANQGSEA. The CDR3 sequence is 14 residues long. The V gene end was trimmed by 5 bases and the J gene end by 5 bases; junction bases not matched to a gene: 6. Written as DNA, the CDR3 is TGCAGCGTTCTCCGGGACAGGGGCGACAATGAGCAGTTCTTC. Translating it yields CSVLRDRGDNEQFF.

V and J are TRBV7-2 and TRBJ2-7; TRBD1 or TRBD2 may be the D gene (5 bases each). The CDR3 has 16 amino acids. CDR1 and CDR2 from the germline V gene are SGHTA and FQGNSA. The V and J ends lost 3 bases and 4 bases respectively, with 19 bases between them. DNA for the CDR3: TGTGCCAGCAGCTTGGCCGGGGCCCTAAAGATTTACGAGCAGTACTTC. Amino acids: CASSLAGALKIYEQYF.

The chain uses TRBV27 and TRBJ2-7; TRBD1 matches 12 bases. This CDR3 is built from 15 residues. V trimming: 4 bases; J trimming: 7 bases; junction bases outside the gene matches: 8. The germline gives CDR1 MNHEY, CDR2 SMNVEV (reference sequence). The CDR3 sequence is CASSSPGTGGREQYF. In nucleotides, the CDR3 is TGTGCCAGCAGTTCCCCCGGGACAGGGGGCAGGGAGCAGTACTTC.

V and J are TRBV7-9 and TRBJ2-1; 8 positions match TRBD2. The length of the CDR3 is 15 residues. V dropped 3 bases and J dropped 3; count of bases not matched to a gene: 4. From germline, CDR1 is SEHNR and CDR2 FQNEAQ (reference sequence). The CDR3 region is CASSFQREYYNEQFF. CDR3 bases: TGTGCCAGCAGCTTTCAGCGGGAGTACTACAATGAGCAGTTCTTC.